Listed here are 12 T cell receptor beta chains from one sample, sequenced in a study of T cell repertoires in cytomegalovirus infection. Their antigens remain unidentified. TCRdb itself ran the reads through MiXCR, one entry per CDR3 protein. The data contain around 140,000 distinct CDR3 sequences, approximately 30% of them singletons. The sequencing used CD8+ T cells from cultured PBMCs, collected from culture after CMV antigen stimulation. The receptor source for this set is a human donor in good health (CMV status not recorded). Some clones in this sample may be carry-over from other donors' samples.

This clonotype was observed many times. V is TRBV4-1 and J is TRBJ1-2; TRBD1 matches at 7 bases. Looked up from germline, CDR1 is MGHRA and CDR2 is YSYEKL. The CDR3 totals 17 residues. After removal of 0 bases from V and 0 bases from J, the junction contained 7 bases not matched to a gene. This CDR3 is CASSQDPGDSSNYGYTF. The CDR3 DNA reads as TGCGCCAGCAGCCAAGATCCGGGGGACAGCTCTAACTATGGCTACACCTTC.

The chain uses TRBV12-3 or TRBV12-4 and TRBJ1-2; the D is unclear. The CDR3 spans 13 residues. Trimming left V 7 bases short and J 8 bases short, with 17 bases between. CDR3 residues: CASTLRNSEGYTF. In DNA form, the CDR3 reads TGTGCCAGCACCCTACGAAACAGCGAGGGCTACACCTTC.

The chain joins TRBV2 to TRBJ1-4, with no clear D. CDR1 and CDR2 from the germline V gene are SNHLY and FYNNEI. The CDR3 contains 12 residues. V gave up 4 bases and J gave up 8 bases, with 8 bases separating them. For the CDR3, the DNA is TGTGCCAGCAGTGGGCGACCCGAAAAACTGTTTTTT. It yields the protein CASSGRPEKLFF. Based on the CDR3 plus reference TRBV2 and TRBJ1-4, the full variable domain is EPEVTQTPSHQVTQMGQEVILRCVPISNHLYFYWYRQILGQKVEFLVSFYNNEISEKSEIFDDQFSVERPDGSNFTLKIRSTKLEDSAMYFCASSGRPEKLFFGSGTQLSVL.

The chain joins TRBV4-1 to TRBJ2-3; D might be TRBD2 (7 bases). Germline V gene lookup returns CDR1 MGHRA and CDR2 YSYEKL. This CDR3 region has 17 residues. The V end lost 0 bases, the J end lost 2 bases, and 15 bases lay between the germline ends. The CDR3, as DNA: TGCGCCAGCAGCCAAGATCGAACGGGGGGCGTCACAGATACGCAGTATTTT. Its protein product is CASSQDRTGGVTDTQYF.

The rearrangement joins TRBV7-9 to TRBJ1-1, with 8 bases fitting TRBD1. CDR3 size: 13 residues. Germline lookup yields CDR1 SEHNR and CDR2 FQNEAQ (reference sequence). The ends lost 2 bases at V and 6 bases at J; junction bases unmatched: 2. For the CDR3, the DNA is TGTGCCAGCAGCTTAACAGGGGGAGCTGAAGCTTTCTTT. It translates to CASSLTGGAEAFF.

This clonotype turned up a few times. The CDR3 loop is CASSSLGQGQPLYEQYF. DNA for the CDR3: TGTGCCAGCAGCTCACTCGGACAGGGGCAACCTCTCTACGAGCAGTACTTC. This chain joins TRBV7-6 and TRBJ2-7; TRBD1 aligns across 9 bases. The CDR3 consists of 17 residues. CDR1 and CDR2 from the germline V gene are SGHVS and FNYEAQ. Trimming at V came to 4 bases and at J to 3 bases, leaving 13 bases not matched to a gene.

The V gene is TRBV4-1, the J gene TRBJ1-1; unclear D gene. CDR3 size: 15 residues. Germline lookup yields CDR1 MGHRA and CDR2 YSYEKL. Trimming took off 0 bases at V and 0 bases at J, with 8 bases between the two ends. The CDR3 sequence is CASSQEPDMNTEAFF. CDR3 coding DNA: TGCGCCAGCAGCCAAGAACCCGACATGAACACTGAAGCTTTCTTT.

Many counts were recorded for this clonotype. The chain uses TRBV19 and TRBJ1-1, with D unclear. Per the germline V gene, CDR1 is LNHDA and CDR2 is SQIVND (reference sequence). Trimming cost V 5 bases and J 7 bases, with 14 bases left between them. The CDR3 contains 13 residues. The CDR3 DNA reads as TGTGCCAGTAGTCCGGATGGGTGGGTTGAAGCTTTCTTT. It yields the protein CASSPDGWVEAFF. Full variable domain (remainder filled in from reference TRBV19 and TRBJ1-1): DGGITQSPKYLFRKEGQNVTLSCEQNLNHDAMYWYRQDPGQGLRLIYYSQIVNDFQKGDIAEGYSVSREKKESFPLTVTSAQKNPTAFYLCASSPDGWVEAFFGQGTRLTVV.

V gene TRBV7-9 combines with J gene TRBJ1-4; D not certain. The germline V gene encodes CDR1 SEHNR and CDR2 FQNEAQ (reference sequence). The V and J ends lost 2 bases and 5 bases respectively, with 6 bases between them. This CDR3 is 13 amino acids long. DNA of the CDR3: TGTGCCAGCAGCTTATCCCTAAATGAAAAACTGTTTTTT. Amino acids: CASSLSLNEKLFF.

The CDR3 protein is CASSLVVGPGKAGELFF. The DNA of the CDR3 is TGCGCCAGCAGCTTGGTGGTGGGGCCAGGAAAGGCCGGGGAGCTGTTTTTT. V and J are TRBV5-1 and TRBJ2-2, with D maybe TRBD1 (5 bases). Trimming cost V 0 bases and J 6 bases, with 18 bases left between them. The germline V gene has CDR1 SGHRS and CDR2 YFSETQ. The CDR3 totals 17 residues.

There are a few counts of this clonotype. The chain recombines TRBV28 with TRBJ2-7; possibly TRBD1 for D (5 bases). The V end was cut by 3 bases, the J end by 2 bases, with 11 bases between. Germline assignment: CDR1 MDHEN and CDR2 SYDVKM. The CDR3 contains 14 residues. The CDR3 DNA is TGTGCCAGCAGTTTCCCAGGGTTGCCCTACGAGCAGTACTTC. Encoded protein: CASSFPGLPYEQYF.

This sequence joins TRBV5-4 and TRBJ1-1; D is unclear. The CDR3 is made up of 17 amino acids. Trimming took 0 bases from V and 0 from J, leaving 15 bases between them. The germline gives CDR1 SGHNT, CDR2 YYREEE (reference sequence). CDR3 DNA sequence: TGTGCCAGCAGCTTGGGCGTTCGCGGCACGATGAACACTGAAGCTTTCTTT. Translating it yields CASSLGVRGTMNTEAFF.